This T cell receptor (beta chain) was recovered during a study of cytomegalovirus exposure and HLA in healthy donors. This PCR relied on a set of 60 Vbeta primers and 13 Jbeta primers. This table comes from immunoSEQ multiplex PCR, and its TCRdb copy is limited to in-frame clones, with some not included. This table has around 280,000 clones, roughly 89% appearing once. Concerning this clone itself: Its specificity is unknown.

Study results and limitations: In a later analysis, at a false discovery rate of 0.05, some 15,000 TCR beta sequences were associated with HLA alleles. V- and J-gene trimming of TCR beta was linked (in a later analysis) to a missense DCLRE1C variant.

The V gene's germline CDR1 is SNHLY and CDR2 FYNNEI. Unmatched junction bases numbered 3, after V lost 4 bases and J lost 8 bases. This CDR3 region has 13 residues. The sample comprised PBMCs. The gene calls are TRBV2 and TRBJ2-1, with 9 bases fitting TRBD1. The clonotype was recovered from a woman aged 18-30 years in good health and CMV-seronegative. The CDR3 protein is CASSVGQGYEQFF. In nucleotides, the CDR3 is TGTGCCAGCAGTGTGGGACAGGGCTATGAGCAGTTCTTC.